The T cell receptor beta chain under discussion was sequenced for a study of T cells in Graves' hyperthyroidism and ophthalmopathy (dated by TCRdb to the late 2010s). Context from the whole study: Peripheral blood samples were taken at the time of initial diagnosis, prior to any treatment. To identify TCR V-J signatures that set the groups apart, the researchers used a discovery cohort of 90 to 100 patients, made up of under 45 with Graves' ophthalmopathy and some 60 with stable Graves' hyperthyroidism. An independent validation cohort of some 18 hyperthyroidism patients and approximately 15 patients who later progressed to ophthalmopathy tested prospective prediction of ophthalmopathy. For training and testing, the 80 to 100 patients in the discovery cohort were randomly divided in a 7:3 ratio. In addition, the study compared T-cell repertoires in thyroid tissue and in blood from a handful of Graves' hyperthyroidism patients. Following sampling, methimazole starting at 30 mg daily was given to hyperthyroidism patients, and high-dose intravenous methylprednisolone was given to ophthalmopathy patients. The paper describes TCR Vbeta CDR3 sequencing of 140 or so peripheral blood samples, made up of roughly 40 ophthalmopathy patients, 70 to 75 hyperthyroidism patients and 17 progressor patients.

This clonotype was picked up many times. Its antigen is unknown. No base qualities exist here, and no much larger clone lies one base off it. Counted from cysteine to phenylalanine, this CDR3 has 14 amino acids. The retained sequence is limited to the CDR3, 42 bases, with the frame set at the first base. V was cut back by 4 bases and J by 7 bases, leaving a gap of 18 bases between them. CDR1 and CDR2, per the germline V gene, are SGDLS and YYNGEE. Moderately to severely active disease, a Clinical Activity Score of at least 3, a NOSPECS grade of at least 4, and a duration under 3 months were present in ophthalmopathy patients. Patients with uncontrolled infections, other autoimmune diseases, pregnancy or lactation were excluded. Diagnoses were established on the basis of clinical symptoms, serum thyroxine and TRAb, thyroid ultrasound, and orbital computed tomography. PBMCs were separated from 10 ml of fresh peripheral blood using Ficoll-Paque density gradient centrifugation. Total RNA was extracted with Trizol reagent, and quality was checked on an Agilent 2100 Bioanalyzer.

TCR beta CDR3 regions were amplified from RNA transcripts. The first round of RT-PCR for the TCR CDR3 was performed with the HTBI primer set and the Qiagen OneStep RT-PCR kit. A second multiplex PCR round built the libraries, followed by size selection and purification. The libraries were sequenced on an Illumina HiSeq2000 using paired-end 100 bp reads. For the original study's pipeline: SOAPnuke was used to process the raw data, removing reads that contained adapters or uncalled bases, had a mean Phred below 15, or lacked an exact match to the constant primer or identifier. High-quality paired reads were merged using COPE v1.2.5, and each unique nucleotide sequence was defined as a clonotype. MiTCR v1.1 was used to align clonotypes to the IMGT TRBV, TRBD and TRBJ reference segments. Analysis was restricted to V-J combinations with a frequency above 0.0001, which covered 98% to 99.2% of repertoires. The TCS score was defined as F50 (clonal expansion) divided by E x V (chaos), with BLOSUM62-based TCRdist calculated between CDR3 peptides within each V-J. Welch's t-statistics and random forest reduced fewer than 550 V-J features to some 14, which were used in a naive Bayes classifier (R e1071). The Morisita-Horn index was used to measure how similar the thyroid and blood repertoires were. The public reads were reanalyzed by TCRdb: fastp trimming at Q25, MiXCR alignment, in-frame beta chains only. Under each unique CDR3 protein, matching rows form one entry showing the most common genes and DNA. These V and J calls are TCRdb output, not the study's own analysis. The sample has fewer than 650,000 distinct CDR3 sequences on record, 14% to 15% of them singletons. Together, the top ten hold about 3.9% of the sample.

Broader findings and caveats from the paper: Sample size was not statistically predetermined, and blinding of investigators to group allocation was not performed. Most expanded thyroid clonotypes (frequency above 0.001) were also found in blood, which suggests that blood repertoires may mirror thyroid immune responses. In cross-validation, a model built on a 13 V-J signature told ophthalmopathy apart from stable hyperthyroidism with 85% to 90% sensitivity and 81% to 82% specificity, and in testing the same model reached 80%/75%. In validation, the model predicted progression to ophthalmopathy a median of approximately 6.3 months before onset, with approximately 70% sensitivity and nearly 75% specificity.

Input material: blood. This chain is built from TRBV9 and TRBJ2-7; the D region possibly corresponds to TRBD1 (5 bases align). This receptor was obtained from a woman aged 40 to 50 with Graves' ophthalmopathy. CDR3 protein: CASSQDPERGEQYF. At the DNA level, the sequence is TGTGCCAGCAGCCAGGACCCCGAAAGGGGAGAGCAGTACTTC.